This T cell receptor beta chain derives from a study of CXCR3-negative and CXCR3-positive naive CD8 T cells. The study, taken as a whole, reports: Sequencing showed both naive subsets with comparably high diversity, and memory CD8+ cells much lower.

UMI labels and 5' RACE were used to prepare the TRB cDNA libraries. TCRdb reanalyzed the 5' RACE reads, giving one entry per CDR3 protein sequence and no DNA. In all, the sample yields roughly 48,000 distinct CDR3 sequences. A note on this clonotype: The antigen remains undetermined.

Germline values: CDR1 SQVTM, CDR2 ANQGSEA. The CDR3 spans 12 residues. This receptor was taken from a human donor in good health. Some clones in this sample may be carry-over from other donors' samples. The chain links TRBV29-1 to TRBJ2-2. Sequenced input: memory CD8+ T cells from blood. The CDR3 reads CSVVLGTGELFF.